This note documents a single T cell receptor (beta chain) sequence. Its target is unknown. The junction had 17 bases not matched to a gene; V was cut back by 4 bases and J by 4 bases. CDR3 size: 18 residues. The germline CDR1 and CDR2 sequences are SGHRS and YFSETQ. This entry belongs to a study of T cells in Graves' hyperthyroidism and ophthalmopathy. Whole-study context: Peripheral blood samples were taken at initial diagnosis, prior to any treatment.

Patients aged 18 to 65 had newly diagnosed hyperthyroidism of under 2 months' duration. Authors of the study amplified TCR beta CDR3 regions from RNA transcripts. The HTBI set primed first-round TCR CDR3 RT-PCR. TCRdb passed the multiplex PCR reads through MiXCR, listing each CDR3 protein once. In the table there are fewer than 350,000 distinct CDR3 sequences, about an eighth of which are singletons. Study findings and constraints: The model predicted ophthalmopathy a median roughly six months before onset.

This chain uses TRBV5-1 with TRBJ2-3, with 8 positions matching TRBD2. The clonotype comes from a woman aged 25 to 39 with Graves' hyperthyroidism that later progressed to Graves' ophthalmopathy. Sequencing input: blood. The CDR3 loop reads CASSRAGGGFRRPDTQYF. The DNA of the CDR3 is TGCGCCAGCAGCCGGGCGGGAGGAGGGTTTAGGAGGCCAGATACGCAGTATTTT.